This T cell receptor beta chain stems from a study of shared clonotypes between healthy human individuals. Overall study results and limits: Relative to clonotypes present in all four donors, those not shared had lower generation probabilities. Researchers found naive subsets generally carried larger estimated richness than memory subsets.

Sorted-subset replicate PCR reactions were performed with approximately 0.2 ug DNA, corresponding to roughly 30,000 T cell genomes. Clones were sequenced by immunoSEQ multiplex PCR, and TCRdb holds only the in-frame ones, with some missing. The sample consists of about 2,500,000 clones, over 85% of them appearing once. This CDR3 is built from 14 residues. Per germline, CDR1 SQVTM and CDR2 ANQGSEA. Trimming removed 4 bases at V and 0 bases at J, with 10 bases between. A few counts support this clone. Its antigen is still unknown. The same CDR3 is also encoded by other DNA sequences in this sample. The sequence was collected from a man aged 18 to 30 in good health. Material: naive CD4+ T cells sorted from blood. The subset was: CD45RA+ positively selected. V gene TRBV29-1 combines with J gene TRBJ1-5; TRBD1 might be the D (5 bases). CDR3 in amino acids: CSVGQGDSNQPQHF. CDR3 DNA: TGCAGCGTTGGGCAGGGAGATAGCAATCAGCCCCAGCATTTT.